This T cell receptor beta chain derives from a study of blood T cell repertoires in COVID-19. The wider study: COVID-19 samples collected from the United States, Italy and Spain covered acute and convalescent phases. PBMCs, B-cell-depleted T cells, or T cells were the source of the cDNA or gDNA that made up the material.

How the authors handled the data: The authors estimated nucleated cell counts from reference gene primer amplification. Data came from immunoSEQ multiplex PCR; TCRdb stores just in-frame clones and leaves some out. V and J calls and clone size are copied from that table; D and trimming were computed from the DNA. The repertoire consists of 40,000 or so clones, with approximately 92% occurring once and the leading ten covering under 10%. V lost 3 bases, J lost 4 bases, and 9 bases lay in between. This CDR3 region has 13 residues. Per germline, CDR1 LGHDT and CDR2 YNNKEL (reference sequence). The clonotype was recovered from a man aged 25-45 years with active or convalescent COVID-19. The chain links TRBV3-1 (or the pseudogene TRBV3-2) to TRBJ1-2; tentatively, D is TRBD1 (5 bases). The sample was peripheral blood. CDR3 in DNA: TGTGCCAGCAGCCACGACGGGGGCTATGGCTACACCTTC. It codes for CASSHDGGYGYTF.